This passage covers 11 T cell receptor beta chains from one sample sequenced in a study of regulatory T cells in long-lasting Graves disease. Specified time point: persistent/refractory GD, antithyroid drugs over 5 years with positive TRAb. Extracted RNA from PBMCs served as the source of the TCR library. Arm-PCR with iRepertoire HTBI primers amplified the CDR3 regions for these TCR beta libraries. TCRdb processed the multiplex PCR reads anew with MiXCR; each CDR3 protein has one entry. The sample includes fewer than 400,000 distinct CDR3 sequences, about a fifth of them seen just once. This material consisted of peripheral blood mononuclear cells (PBMCs), taken when the disease was refractory, from a patient treated with antithyroid drugs. These receptors all stem from a female donor with Graves disease.

This clonotype was seen more than once but under ten times. The rearrangement joins TRBV14 to TRBJ2-2; the D is unclear. Germline assignment: CDR1 SGHDN and CDR2 FVKESK. This CDR3 comprises 14 residues. The V end lost 0 bases, the J end lost 4 bases, and 6 bases lay between the germline ends. The CDR3 loop is CASSQEAGTGELFF. The CDR3 DNA reads TGTGCCAGCAGCCAAGAGGCCGGCACCGGGGAGCTGTTTTTT.

This clonotype occurred many times. The chain employs TRBV7-2 and TRBJ2-5; no clear D. Germline CDR1 is SGHTA and CDR2 is FQGNSA. CDR3 size: 13 residues. V lost 0 bases and J lost 5, with 7 bases in between. The CDR3 region has the DNA TGTGCCAGCAGCTTAGCGTTTGGCGAGACCCAGTACTTC. Amino acids: CASSLAFGETQYF.

This clonotype appeared many times. One junction end does not reproduce the germline sequence, and a read error may be involved. The gene calls are TRBV20-1 and TRBJ1-4; 7 positions match TRBD1. The CDR3 loop spans 13 amino acids. Germline loops: CDR1 DFQATT, CDR2 SNEGSKA (reference sequence). The CDR3 loop is CSARDRADEKLFF. CDR3 coding DNA: TGCAGTGCTCGAGACAGGGCTGATGAAAAACTGTTTTTT.

This clonotype was seen many times. The J gene is TRBJ2-5, the V gene TRBV29-1, with D possibly called TRBD1 or TRBD2 (5 bases each). Between the trimmed V and J ends, which lost 0 bases and 4 bases, there was a span of 9 bases. The CDR3 totals 13 residues. CDR1 is SQVTM and CDR2 is ANQGSEA in the germline V gene. CDR3 residues: CSVEDRGRETQYF. The CDR3 coding sequence is TGCAGCGTTGAAGATCGGGGACGAGAGACCCAGTACTTC.

This clonotype occurred a few times. The CDR3 DNA reads TGTGCCAGTAGTCCCGGGGGAGCTGGGGCCAACGTCCTGACTTTC. Translation gives CASSPGGAGANVLTF. The rearrangement links TRBV19 to TRBJ2-6; weak D call: TRBD2 (6 bases). Trimming stripped 5 bases from V and 2 bases from J, with 10 bases between. The CDR3 runs to 15 residues. Germline CDR1 and CDR2: LNHDA and SQIVND (reference sequence).

This clonotype came up many times. The chain uses TRBV2 and TRBJ2-7; D is perhaps TRBD1 (6 bases). Per the germline V gene, CDR1 is SNHLY and CDR2 is FYNNEI. CDR3 size: 13 residues. V lost 5 bases and J lost 5, with 13 bases in between. In DNA form, the CDR3 reads TGTGCCAGCAGTCTCAATACAGGGAACGAGCAGTACTTC. Protein product: CASSLNTGNEQYF.

Here the CDR3 reads CASSQEFGHGYTF. CDR3 nucleotide sequence: TGCGCCAGCAGCCAAGAATTCGGGCATGGCTACACCTTC. The chain employs TRBV4-3 and TRBJ1-2; D ambiguous. CDR3 size: 13 residues. Trimming shortened V by 0 bases and J by 6 bases, and 8 bases separated the two germline ends. Germline-derived CDR1 and CDR2 are LGHNA and YSLEER.

This clonotype has just one count. The CDR3 DNA sequence: TGTGCCAGCAGCGACAGGGTGGGCGGCCACACCTTC. Translating it yields CASSDRVGGHTF. This chain connects TRBV28 to TRBJ1-2; the match to TRBD1 covers 7 bases. This CDR3 has 12 amino acids. Losses at the gene ends were 6 bases for V and 12 bases for J; bases not matched to a gene: 10. Looked up from germline, CDR1 is MDHEN and CDR2 is SYDVKM.

The V call is TRBV20-1, the J call TRBJ1-4; D is ambiguous. The CDR3 extends over 12 amino acids. CDR1 and CDR2 from the germline V gene are DFQATT and SNEGSKA (reference sequence). Trimming removed 4 bases at V and 5 bases at J, with 8 bases between. The DNA for the CDR3 is TGCAGTGCTAAATTAGGGAATGAAAAACTGTTTTTT. This codes for CSAKLGNEKLFF.

This clonotype turned up a few times. The chain employs TRBV19 and TRBJ1-5; D is possibly TRBD1 (5 bases). The germline V gene encodes CDR1 LNHDA and CDR2 SQIVND (reference sequence). The CDR3 is made up of 16 amino acids. V lost 4 bases and J lost 2, with 15 bases in between. The CDR3 reads CASSTWDLDGNQPQHF. DNA of the CDR3: TGTGCCAGTAGTACCTGGGACCTGGACGGCAATCAGCCCCAGCATTTT.

V gene TRBV6-1 combines with J gene TRBJ2-2; 8 bases are a match to TRBD1. The J segment lost 4 bases and the V segment lost 6 bases, leaving 10 bases of the junction unmatched. Per germline, CDR1 MNHNS and CDR2 SASEGT. The CDR3 runs 16 residues. In nucleotides, the CDR3 is TGTGCCAGCAGAACCAGGGGGCTCGGGTTCACCGGGGAGCTGTTTTTT. Residues: CASRTRGLGFTGELFF.